This T cell receptor beta chain was recovered during a study of blood T cell repertoires in COVID-19. Overall study: The United States, Italy and Spain provided the acute and convalescent COVID-19 samples. T cells, B-cell-depleted T cells, or PBMCs supplied cDNA or gDNA.

Original processing notes: Reference gene primers were amplified, and this amplification served to estimate nucleated cell counts. Only in-frame clones appear in the TCRdb table, and some are missing; sequencing was by immunoSEQ multiplex PCR. That table gives V, J and clone size, and the DNA gave D and trimming. The top ten clones hold 3.1% of a sample with 250,000 to 300,000 clones, about four fifths of them seen once. This CDR3 contains 16 residues. CDR1 and CDR2 (germline): ENHRY, SYGVKD. J was trimmed by 2 bases and V by 2 bases; bases with no gene match: 8. The gene calls are TRBV10-3 and TRBJ2-5; TRBD1 aligns across 7 bases. The receptor comes from a woman younger than 35 with acute or convalescent COVID-19. The specimen sequenced was peripheral blood. As DNA, the CDR3 is TGTGCCATCAGTGAGACCGACAGGGCCCGACAAGAGACCCAGTACTTC. It translates to CAISETDRARQETQYF.